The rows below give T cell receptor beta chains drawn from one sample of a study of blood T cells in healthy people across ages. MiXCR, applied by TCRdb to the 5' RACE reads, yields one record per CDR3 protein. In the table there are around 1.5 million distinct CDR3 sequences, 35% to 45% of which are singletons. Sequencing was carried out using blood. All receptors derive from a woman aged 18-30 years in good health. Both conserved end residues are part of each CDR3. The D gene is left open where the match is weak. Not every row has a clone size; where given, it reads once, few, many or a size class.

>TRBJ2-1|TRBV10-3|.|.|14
TGTGCCATCAGTGAGACGGGTACAAACAATGAGCAGTTCTTC
CAISETGTNNEQFF
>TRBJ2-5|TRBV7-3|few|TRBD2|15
TGTGCCAGCAGCTTAACTAGCGGGACGGGGGAGACCCAGTACTTC
CASSLTSGTGETQYF
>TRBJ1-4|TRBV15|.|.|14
TGTGCCACCAGCAGAGAAAGCAGGGATGAAAAACTGTTTTTT
CATSRESRDEKLFF
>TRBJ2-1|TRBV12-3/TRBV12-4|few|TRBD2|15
TGTGCCAGCAGTTTTGGGGCGGGAGGGCTCAATGAGCAGTTCTTC
CASSFGAGGLNEQFF
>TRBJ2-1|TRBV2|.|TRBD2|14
TGTGCCAGCAGTCAAAGGACTAGCGGGGGGGAGCAGTTCTTC
CASSQRTSGGEQFF
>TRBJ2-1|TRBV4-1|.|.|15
TGCGCCAGCAGCCCTCTTTTGGGCGTCGAGGATGAGCAGTTCTTC
CASSPLLGVEDEQFF
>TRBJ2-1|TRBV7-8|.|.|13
TGTGCCAGCATAGCAGGGTGGAACAATGAGCAGTTCTTC
CASIAGWNNEQFF
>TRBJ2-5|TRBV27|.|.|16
TGTGTCAGCCCCCTGCAGAAGACAGCCGGCCAAGAGACCCAGTACTTC
CVSPLQKTAGQETQYF
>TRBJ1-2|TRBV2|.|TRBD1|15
TGTGCCGGCAGTGAGACCGGGACAGGGAACTATGGCTACACCTTC
CAGSETGTGNYGYTF
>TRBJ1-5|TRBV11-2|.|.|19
TGTGCCAGCAGTCTTAGGGGAGGGAGAGCAGCAATAAGGGATCAGCCCCAGCATTTT
CASSLRGGRAAIRDQPQHF
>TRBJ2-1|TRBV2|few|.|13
TGTGCCAGCAGCAGGGGAAACAACATTGAGCAGTTCTTC
CASSRGNNIEQFF
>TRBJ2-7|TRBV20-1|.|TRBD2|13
TGCAGTGGTACCGGGGGGGCCAACAATGAGCAGTACTTC
CSGTGGANNEQYF
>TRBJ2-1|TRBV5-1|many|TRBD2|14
TGCGCCAGCAGCTTGCACCTAGCGGACAATGAGCAGTTCTTC
CASSLHLADNEQFF
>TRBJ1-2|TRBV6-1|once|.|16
TGTGCCAGCAGTGGGGTGAATGCCGCCGCTAACTATGGCTACACCTTC
CASSGVNAAANYGYTF
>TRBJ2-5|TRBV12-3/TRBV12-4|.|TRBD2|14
TGTGCCAGCAGTTTGGGTAGCGGGAAGGAGACCCAGTACTTC
CASSLGSGKETQYF
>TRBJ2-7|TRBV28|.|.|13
TGTGCCAGCACCCCCGTCCAGGTCTACGAGCAGTACTTC
CASTPVQVYEQYF
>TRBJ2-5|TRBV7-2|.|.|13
TGTGCCAGCAGCTCGGCAGGGCTGGAGACCCAGTACTTC
CASSSAGLETQYF